This T cell receptor beta chain was retrieved from a study of early T cells in non-severe SARS-CoV-2 infection. About the study: The authors sequenced bulk RNA from unsorted whole blood, leaving chains unpaired. Points from the study as a whole: The study's VDJdb matching favored anti-spike CD8 responses and missed private and CD4 specificities.

The trim removed 3 bases at V and 2 bases at J, leaving 9 bases unmatched. CDR3 size: 17 residues. CDR1 is KGHDR, CDR2 SFDVKD, per germline. Many counts were recorded for this clonotype. Its antigen is not identified. cDNA molecules, individually, were tagged with unique molecular identifiers. TCRdb called the 5' RACE reads again in MiXCR, with one record for every CDR3 protein. This table holds about 33,000 distinct CDR3 sequences, just under 4% found once. This TCR was recovered from an adult who was a healthcare worker with PCR-confirmed SARS-CoV-2 infection or an uninfected control (not recorded which). Sequenced: whole blood. This chain uses TRBV24-1 with TRBJ2-1; 7 bases align to TRBD2. In nucleotides, the CDR3 is TGTGCCACCAGTGATGTGAGAGCGGGAATACCCTACAATGAGCAGTTCTTC. This sequence encodes CATSDVRAGIPYNEQFF.